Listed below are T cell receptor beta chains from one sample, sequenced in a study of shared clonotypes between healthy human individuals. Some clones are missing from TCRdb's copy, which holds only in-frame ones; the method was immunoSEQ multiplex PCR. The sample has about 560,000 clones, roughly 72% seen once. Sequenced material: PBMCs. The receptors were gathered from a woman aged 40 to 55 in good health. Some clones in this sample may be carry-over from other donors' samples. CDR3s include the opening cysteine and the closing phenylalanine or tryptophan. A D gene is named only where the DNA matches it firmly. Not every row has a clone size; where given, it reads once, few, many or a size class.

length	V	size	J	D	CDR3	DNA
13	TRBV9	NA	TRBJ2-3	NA	CASSGSGTDTQYF	TGTGCCAGCAGCGGCAGCGGCACAGATACGCAGTATTTT
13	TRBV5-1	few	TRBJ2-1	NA	CASRATGPPVQFF	TGCGCCAGCAGGGCCACAGGGCCCCCGGTGCAGTTCTTC
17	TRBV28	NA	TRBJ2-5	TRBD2	CASSSSGTGGLEETQYF	TGTGCCAGCAGCTCTAGCGGCACGGGAGGGCTGGAAGAGACCCAGTACTTC
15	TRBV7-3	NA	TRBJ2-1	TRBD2	CASSMLAGVLNEQFF	TGTGCCAGCAGCATGCTAGCGGGAGTGCTCAATGAGCAGTTCTTC
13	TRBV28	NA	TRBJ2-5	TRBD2	CASSTSGTETQYF	TGTGCCAGCAGCACTAGCGGGACGGAGACCCAGTACTTC
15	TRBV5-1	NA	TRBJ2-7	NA	CASSLGAASSYEQYF	TGCGCCAGCAGCTTGGGGGCCGCATCCTCCTACGAGCAGTACTTC
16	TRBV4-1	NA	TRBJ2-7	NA	CASSQDSQGPRYEQYF	TGCGCCAGCAGCCAAGATTCCCAGGGGCCCCGCTACGAGCAGTACTTC
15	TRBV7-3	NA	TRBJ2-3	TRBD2	CASSPGGRAEDTQYF	TGTGCCAGCAGCCCCGGCGGGAGGGCGGAAGATACGCAGTATTTT
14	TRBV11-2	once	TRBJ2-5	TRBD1	CASLPGGAGETQYF	TGTGCCAGCCTTCCAGGGGGCGCGGGGGAGACCCAGTACTTC
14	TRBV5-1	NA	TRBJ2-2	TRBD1	CASSLARQGGELFF	TGCGCCAGCAGCTTGGCGAGACAGGGTGGGGAGCTGTTTTTT
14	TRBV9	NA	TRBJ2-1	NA	CASSPTGSYNEQFF	TGTGCCAGCAGCCCGACCGGCTCCTACAATGAGCAGTTCTTC
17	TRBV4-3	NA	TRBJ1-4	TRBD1	CASSQRTGVATNEKLFF	TGCGCCAGCAGCCAAAGGACAGGAGTTGCAACTAATGAAAAACTGTTTTTT
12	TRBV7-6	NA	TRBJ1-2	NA	CASSLLGHGYTF	TGTGCCAGCAGCTTATTGGGTCATGGCTACACCTTC
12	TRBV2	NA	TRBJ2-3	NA	CASRDITDTQYF	TGTGCCAGCCGGGACATCACAGATACGCAGTATTTT
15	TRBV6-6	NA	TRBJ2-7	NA	CASSKQGQYSYEQYF	TGTGCCAGCAGTAAACAGGGACAATACTCCTACGAGCAGTACTTC
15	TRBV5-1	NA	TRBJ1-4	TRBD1	CASSSGGQGPEKLFF	TGCGCCAGCAGCTCGGGGGGACAGGGACCGGAAAAACTGTTTTTT
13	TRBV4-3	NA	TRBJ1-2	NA	CASSQGQGDGYTF	TGCGCCAGCAGCCAAGGCCAGGGCGATGGCTACACCTTC
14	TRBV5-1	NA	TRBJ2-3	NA	CASSLGGVGDTQYF	TGCGCCAGCAGCTTGGGAGGAGTCGGAGATACGCAGTATTTT
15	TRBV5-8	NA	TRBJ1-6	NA	CASRPDSMGGSPLHF	TGTGCCAGCAGACCGGACAGCATGGGTGGATCACCCCTCCACTTT
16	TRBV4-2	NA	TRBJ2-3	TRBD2	CASSLQTSGSTDTQYF	TGTGCCAGCAGCCTCCAGACTAGCGGGAGTACAGATACGCAGTATTTT
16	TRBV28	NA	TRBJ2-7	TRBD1	CASSSTGQGAGYEQYF	TGTGCCAGCAGTTCCACGGGACAGGGGGCAGGCTACGAGCAGTACTTC
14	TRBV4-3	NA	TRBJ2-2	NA	CASSQDRVIGELFF	TGCGCCAGCAGCCAAGATCGGGTTATCGGGGAGCTGTTTTTT
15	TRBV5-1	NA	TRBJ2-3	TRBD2	CASSLEREGTDTQYF	TGCGCCAGCAGCTTGGAGCGGGAGGGTACAGATACGCAGTATTTT
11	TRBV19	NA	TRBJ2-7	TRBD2	CASKRENEQYF	TGTGCCAGTAAGCGGGAAAACGAGCAGTACTTC
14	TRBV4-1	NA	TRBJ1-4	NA	CASSLGGGNEELFF	TGCGCCAGCAGCCTCGGAGGGGGTAATGAAGAACTGTTTTTT
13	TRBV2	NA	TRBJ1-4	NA	CASSATRNEKLFF	TGTGCCAGCAGTGCGACAAGGAATGAAAAACTGTTTTTT
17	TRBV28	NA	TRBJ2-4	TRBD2	CASSLYGTSLAKNIQYF	TGTGCCAGCAGTTTATATGGGACTAGCTTAGCCAAAAACATTCAGTACTTC
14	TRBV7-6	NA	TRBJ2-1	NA	CASSISGSYNEQFF	TGTGCCAGCAGCATTAGCGGTTCCTACAATGAGCAGTTCTTC
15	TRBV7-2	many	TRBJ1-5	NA	CASSLGVRENQPQHF	TGTGCCAGCAGCTTAGGGGTCAGGGAAAATCAGCCCCAGCATTTT
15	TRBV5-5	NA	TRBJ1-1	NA	CASSLWRLTGLQAFF	TGTGCCAGCAGCTTGTGGCGGTTAACGGGCCTTCAAGCTTTCTTT
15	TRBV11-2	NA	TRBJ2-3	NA	CASSHEDPSTDTQYF	TGTGCCAGCAGCCATGAGGATCCTAGCACAGATACGCAGTATTTT
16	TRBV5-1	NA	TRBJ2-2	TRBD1	CASSLDGTGGNGELFF	TGCGCCAGCAGCTTGGACGGGACAGGGGGGAACGGGGAGCTGTTTTTT
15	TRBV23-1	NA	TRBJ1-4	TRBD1	CASSHRQGAHEKLFF	TGCGCCAGCAGTCACAGACAGGGGGCGCATGAAAAACTGTTTTTT
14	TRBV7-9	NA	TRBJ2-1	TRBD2	CASGLAGGNNEQFF	TGTGCCAGCGGACTAGCGGGAGGGAACAATGAGCAGTTCTTC
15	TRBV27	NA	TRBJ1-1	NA	CASSSRTEQNTEAFF	TGTGCCAGCAGTAGTCGGACAGAACAGAACACTGAAGCTTTCTTT
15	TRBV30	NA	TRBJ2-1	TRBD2	CAWTAGTSGGGKQFF	TGTGCCTGGACGGCCGGGACTAGCGGAGGAGGAAAGCAGTTCTTC
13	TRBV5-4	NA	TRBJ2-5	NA	CASSWAHGETQYF	TGTGCCAGCAGCTGGGCCCATGGGGAGACCCAGTACTTC
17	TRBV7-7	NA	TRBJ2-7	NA	CASSSRRVKGRPYEQYF	TGTGCTAGCAGTTCCCGGCGGGTTAAAGGGAGACCCTACGAGCAGTACTTC
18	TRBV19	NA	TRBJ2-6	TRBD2	CASRNPSGRASGANVLTF	TGTGCCAGTAGAAACCCTAGCGGGAGGGCATCTGGGGCCAACGTCCTGACTTTC
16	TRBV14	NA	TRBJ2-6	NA	CASSPNVGFGANVLTF	TGTGCCAGCAGCCCTAATGTAGGGTTCGGGGCCAACGTCCTGACTTTC
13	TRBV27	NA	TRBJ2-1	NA	CASSYFSGPGEFF	TGTGCCAGCAGTTACTTCTCCGGCCCCGGGGAGTTCTTC